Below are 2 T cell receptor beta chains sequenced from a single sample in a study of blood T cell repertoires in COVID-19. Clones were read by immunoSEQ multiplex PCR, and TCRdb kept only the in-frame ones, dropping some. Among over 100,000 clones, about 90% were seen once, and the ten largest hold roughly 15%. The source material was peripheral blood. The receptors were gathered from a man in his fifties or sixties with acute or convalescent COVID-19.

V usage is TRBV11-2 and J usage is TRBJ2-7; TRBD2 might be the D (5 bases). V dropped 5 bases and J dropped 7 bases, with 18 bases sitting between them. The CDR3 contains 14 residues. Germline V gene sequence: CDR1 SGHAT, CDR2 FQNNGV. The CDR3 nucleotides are TGTGCCAGCAGCCTAGTGTTACGGCCGGGGGAGCAGTACTTC. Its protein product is CASSLVLRPGEQYF.

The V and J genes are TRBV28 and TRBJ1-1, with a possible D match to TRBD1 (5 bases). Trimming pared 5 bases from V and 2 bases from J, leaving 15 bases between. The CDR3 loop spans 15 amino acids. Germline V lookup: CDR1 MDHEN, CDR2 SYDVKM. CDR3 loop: CASSPPMGPNTEAFF. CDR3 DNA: TGTGCCAGCAGTCCCCCAATGGGGCCTAACACTGAAGCTTTCTTT.